Following are 18 T cell receptor beta chains from one sample sequenced in a study of CD8 T cells in ankylosing spondylitis. TCRdb independently ran MiXCR on the 5' RACE reads; one entry per CDR3 protein. The sample shows about 160,000 distinct CDR3 sequences, around 19% of them seen only once. The sequenced sample consisted of blood, either unsorted or a sorted T cell fraction (not recorded which). These receptors all come from a male donor with ankylosing spondylitis or in good health (not recorded which).

This clonotype was recorded many times. The rearrangement joins TRBV15 to TRBJ1-6; TRBD1 is a possible D gene (6 bases). Looked up from germline, CDR1 is LNHNV and CDR2 is YYDKDF (reference sequence). V lost 0 bases, J lost 7 bases, and 10 bases lay in between. The CDR3 is 15 amino acids. The chain's CDR3 is CATSRDQGMNSPLHF. CDR3 sequence (DNA): TGTGCCACCAGCAGAGATCAGGGGATGAATTCACCCCTCCACTTT.

Many counts were recorded for this clonotype. The chain combines TRBV29-1 with TRBJ2-5; D uncertain. V was trimmed by 7 bases and J by 5 bases, leaving 8 bases between them. Germline CDR1 is SQVTM and CDR2 is ANQGSEA. The CDR3 spans 10 residues. CDR3 in amino acids: CSARVETQYF. CDR3 DNA sequence: TGCAGCGCTAGGGTGGAGACCCAGTACTTC.

Many counts were recorded for this clonotype. The chain uses TRBV24-1 and TRBJ2-5; D unresolved. Trimming took off 5 bases at V and 1 base at J, with 10 bases between the two ends. CDR1 is KGHDR, CDR2 SFDVKD, per germline. This CDR3 region has 14 residues. DNA for the CDR3: TGTGCCACCAGTGGCCTGGACGGCCAAGAGACCCAGTACTTC. Its translation is CATSGLDGQETQYF.

This clonotype has ten or more counts. V and J are TRBV5-1 and TRBJ2-5, with 12 nucleotides matching TRBD2. V gave up 1 base and J gave up 2 bases; unmatched junction bases: 15. Per the germline V gene, CDR1 is SGHRS and CDR2 is YFSETQ. The CDR3 loop spans 20 amino acids. In DNA form, the CDR3 reads TGCGCCAGCAGCTTGCCAGCAAAGGAAACTAGCGGGAGGAGGCAAGAGACCCAGTACTTC. This sequence encodes CASSLPAKETSGRRQETQYF.

For the CDR3, the DNA is TGTGCCAGCAGCTTAGATAGGAAGATTCAAGAGACCCAGTACTTC. It translates to CASSLDRKIQETQYF. V usage is TRBV7-9 and J usage is TRBJ2-5; D gene unclear. Germline CDR1 SEHNR, CDR2 FQNEAQ (reference sequence). Trimming removed 1 base from V and 2 bases from J, with 11 bases in between. The CDR3 has 15 residues.

This clonotype showed up many times. The rearrangement links TRBV5-1 to TRBJ2-1; 9 bases line up with TRBD2. This CDR3 spans 17 amino acids. With V trimmed by 4 bases and J by 7 bases, 15 bases remained unmatched. Germline CDR1 is SGHRS and CDR2 is YFSETQ. The CDR3 nucleotides are TGCGCCAGCAGCCCATTCTATACGCGGGAGGGCCGTAATGAGCAGTTCTTC. Encoded protein: CASSPFYTREGRNEQFF.

This clonotype was counted ten times or more. The V call is TRBV5-6, the J call TRBJ1-5, with 8 bases identical to TRBD1. The CDR3 spans 16 residues. The germline CDR1 and CDR2 sequences are SGHDT and YYEEEE. Trimming cost V 4 bases and J 0 bases; bases outside gene matches: 6. The CDR3 reads CASSRGQGHSNQPQHF. CDR3 nucleotides: TGTGCCAGCAGCCGAGGACAGGGACATAGCAATCAGCCCCAGCATTTT.

This clonotype was counted many times. This chain joins TRBV7-8 and TRBJ2-3; the D is unclear. This CDR3 spans 15 amino acids. Germline CDR1 and CDR2: SGHVS and FQNEAQ. The germline V and J ends were trimmed by 4 bases and 2 bases, with 13 bases remaining between them. The CDR3 spells CASSSSLLATDTQYF. The DNA of the CDR3 is TGTGCCAGCAGCTCCAGCCTCTTAGCCACAGATACGCAGTATTTT.

This clonotype was counted many times. The chain uses TRBV5-1 and TRBJ2-7; D not certain. In germline, CDR1 is SGHRS, CDR2 YFSETQ. V lost 0 bases and J lost 5, with 18 bases in between. This CDR3 has 16 amino acids. The CDR3 sequence: CASSLELRRYLHEQYF. CDR3 sequence (DNA): TGCGCCAGCAGCTTGGAATTGCGACGTTATCTCCACGAGCAGTACTTC.

This clonotype appeared many times. The rearrangement uses TRBV5-1 and TRBJ2-3; 8 positions match TRBD1. CDR1 and CDR2 from the germline V gene are SGHRS and YFSETQ. V was clipped by 4 bases and J by 6 bases; unmatched bases: 7. This CDR3 has 14 amino acids. This CDR3 reads CASSPGTGADTQYF. DNA of the CDR3: TGCGCCAGCAGCCCCGGGACAGGAGCGGATACGCAGTATTTT.

V usage is TRBV4-1 and J usage is TRBJ1-5, with 7 bases lining up with TRBD1. Germline V CDR1 and CDR2: MGHRA, YSYEKL. Trimming at V came to 5 bases and at J to 0 bases, leaving 7 bases not matched to a gene. The length of the CDR3 is 16 residues. The CDR3 nucleotides read TGCGCCAGCAGCACTCGACAGGGCCCTAGCAATCAGCCCCAGCATTTT. Translated, it gives CASSTRQGPSNQPQHF.

The chain links TRBV7-3 to TRBJ2-1; D is unresolved. Trimming left V 9 bases short and J 7 bases short, with 22 bases between. Looked up from germline, CDR1 is SGHTA and CDR2 is FQGTGA. This CDR3 spans 15 amino acids. CDR3 residues: CASVPRTPSMNEQFF. The DNA for the CDR3 is TGTGCCAGTGTACCCAGAACCCCTTCTATGAATGAGCAGTTCTTC.

V gene TRBV23-1 combines with J gene TRBJ2-7, with D possibly TRBD1 on 5 matching bases. TRBV23-1 is an ORF, with its function uncertain. The ends were cut back, 8 bases at V and 5 bases at J, with 10 bases in the middle. This CDR3 spans 11 amino acids. The CDR3 loop reads CASLQGHEQYF. CDR3 bases: TGCGCCAGCCTCCAGGGCCACGAGCAGTACTTC.

The rearrangement links TRBV7-9 to TRBJ2-4; D perhaps matches TRBD1 (5 bases). The ends were cut back, 5 bases at V and 7 bases at J, with 18 bases in the middle. This CDR3 is built from 15 residues. Germline-derived CDR1 and CDR2 are SEHNR and FQNEAQ (reference sequence). DNA of the CDR3: TGTGCCAGCAGCCCTAGGGGATCTGAAGCTAACATTCAGTACTTC. It yields the protein CASSPRGSEANIQYF.

This rearrangement joins TRBV20-1 to TRBJ1-1; 7 nucleotides align to TRBD1. After removal of 0 bases from V and 0 bases from J, the junction contained 7 bases not matched to a gene. From germline, CDR1 is DFQATT and CDR2 SNEGSKA (reference sequence). The CDR3 contains 16 residues. The CDR3 bases are TGCAGTGCTAGAGATCCCAGGGGGGCTCTGAACACTGAAGCTTTCTTT. Translating it yields CSARDPRGALNTEAFF.

This clonotype was recorded at least ten times. The chain employs TRBV5-1 and TRBJ2-7, with TRBD2 matching over 7 bases. This CDR3 is built from 14 residues. With 1 base clipped from V and 1 base from J, the junction kept 2 bases outside the gene matches. In germline, CDR1 is SGHRS, CDR2 YFSETQ. As DNA, the CDR3 is TGCGCCAGCAGCTTGTCTAGCGGATCCTACGAGCAGTACTTC. Its translation: CASSLSSGSYEQYF.

This clonotype was observed a handful of times. The chain couples TRBV19 to TRBJ2-5; the match to TRBD1 covers 8 bases. Germline values: CDR1 LNHDA, CDR2 SQIVND (reference sequence). The CDR3 is 14 residues long. V shed 5 bases and J 7 bases; nucleotides not matched to a gene: 9. The CDR3 is CASSARTGIATQYF. CDR3 nucleotide sequence: TGTGCCAGTAGTGCAAGGACAGGGATCGCGACCCAGTACTTC.

This clonotype was observed at least ten times. V is TRBV12-3 or TRBV12-4 and J is TRBJ1-1; 7 bases align to TRBD1. V was pared by 6 bases and J by 3 bases, with 4 bases of the junction left unmatched. CDR3 size: 13 residues. Here the CDR3 reads CASRPQGDTEAFF. DNA of the CDR3: TGTGCCAGCAGGCCTCAGGGGGACACTGAAGCTTTCTTT.